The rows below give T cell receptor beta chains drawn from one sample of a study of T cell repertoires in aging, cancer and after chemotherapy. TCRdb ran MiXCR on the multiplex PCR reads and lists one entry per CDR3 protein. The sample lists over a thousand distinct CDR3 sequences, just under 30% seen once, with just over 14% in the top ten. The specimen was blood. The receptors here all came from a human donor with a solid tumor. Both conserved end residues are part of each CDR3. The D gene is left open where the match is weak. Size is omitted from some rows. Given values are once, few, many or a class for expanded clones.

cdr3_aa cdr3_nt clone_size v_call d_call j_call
CASSQKGHVQLLNEQFF TGTGCCAGCAGCCAGAAAGGCCACGTTCAACTACTCAATGAGCAGTTCTTC NA TRBV5-6 NA TRBJ2-1
CASSQLSPPRHGYTF TGCGCCAGCAGCCAATTGTCTCCTCCAAGGCATGGCTACACCTTC few TRBV4-1 NA TRBJ1-2
CASSLQISYEQYF TGTGCCAGCAGCTTACAAATCTCCTACGAGCAGTACTTC NA TRBV7-2 NA TRBJ2-7
CSARGGNKLTADTQYF TGCAGTGCTAGAGGCGGGAATAAACTAACTGCAGATACGCAGTATTTT NA TRBV20-1 NA TRBJ2-3
CATSGTSGQETQYF TGTGCCACTTCCGGGACTAGCGGCCAAGAGACCCAGTACTTC large TRBV27 TRBD2 TRBJ2-5
CASSQGASGSSYNEQFF TGTGCCAGCAGCCAAGGTGCTAGCGGGAGCTCCTACAATGAGCAGTTCTTC large TRBV4-2 TRBD2 TRBJ2-1
CASSLAATYEQYF TGTGCCAGCAGTTTGGCAGCTACCTACGAGCAGTACTTC medium-sized TRBV12-3/TRBV12-4 NA TRBJ2-7
CATSRDRTNHEKLFF TGTGCCACCAGCCGAGACCGGACCAATCATGAAAAACTGTTTTTT medium-sized TRBV15 NA TRBJ1-4
CSGLGGQFGNTIYF TGCAGCGGGCTGGGGGGCCAGTTTGGAAACACCATATATTTT NA TRBV29-1 NA TRBJ1-3
CASSLLTAYNEQFF TGTGCCAGCAGCTTACTTACGGCCTACAATGAGCAGTTCTTC large TRBV11-2 NA TRBJ2-1
CASSLVADSAYEQYF TGTGCCAGCAGCTTGGTTGCGGACTCAGCTTACGAGCAGTACTTC medium-sized TRBV5-6 NA TRBJ2-7
CSARTANRAYEQYF TGCAGTGCTAGAACGGCAAATAGGGCCTACGAGCAGTACTTC NA TRBV20-1 NA TRBJ2-7
CASSSLEPNTEAFF TGTGCCAGCAGCTCCCTCGAGCCGAACACTGAAGCTTTCTTT medium-sized TRBV7-3 NA TRBJ1-1
CSARSDRGAYTF TGCAGTGCTAGATCCGACAGGGGGGCCTACACCTTC few TRBV20-1 TRBD1 TRBJ1-2
CASSPRRAGGPNNEQFF TGTGCCAGCAGCCCCCGTAGAGCGGGAGGGCCAAACAATGAGCAGTTCTTC few TRBV9 TRBD2 TRBJ2-1
CASSYNGEKLFF TGTGCCAGCAGTTACAATGGAGAAAAACTGTTTTTT NA TRBV6-5 NA TRBJ1-4
CATSVQKYSTDTQYF TGTGCCACATCTGTACAGAAATACAGCACAGATACGCAGTATTTT large TRBV6-1 NA TRBJ2-3
CASSLAGDSNQPQHF TGTGCCAGCAGTTTGGCGGGGGATAGCAATCAGCCCCAGCATTTT NA TRBV27 NA TRBJ1-5
CATSPRGSSYEQYF TGTGCCACCTCCCCCCGGGGGAGCTCCTACGAGCAGTACTTC NA TRBV6-5 NA TRBJ2-7
CATSSNRDNSYEQYF TGTGCCACCTCGTCCAACCGGGACAACTCCTACGAGCAGTACTTC NA TRBV5-4 NA TRBJ2-7
CASSFAGQGTGELFF TGTGCCAGCAGTTTCGCTGGCCAGGGGACCGGGGAGCTGTTTTTT few TRBV28 NA TRBJ2-2
CASSVVRQERHLSYEQYF TGTGCCAGCAGCGTAGTCCGCCAAGAGCGGCACCTCTCCTACGAGCAGTACTTC NA TRBV9 NA TRBJ2-7
CASSSRGLWEKLFF TGTGCCAGCAGCTCCAGGGGGCTCTGGGAAAAACTGTTTTTT medium-sized TRBV5-6 TRBD1 TRBJ1-4
CASSLGGTGGVDTQYF TGTGCCAGCAGCTTAGGGGGAACAGGGGGAGTAGATACGCAGTATTTT large TRBV7-9 TRBD1 TRBJ2-3
CASRLRTGGYTF TGTGCCAGCAGGCTACGGACAGGCGGCTACACCTTC medium-sized TRBV28 TRBD1 TRBJ1-2
CASSPTGGYYEQYF TGTGCCAGTAGCCCGACAGGGGGTTACTACGAGCAGTACTTC NA TRBV19 TRBD1 TRBJ2-7
CASSSLAGGLNNEQFF TGTGCCAGCAGCTCCTTAGCGGGGGGACTGAACAATGAGCAGTTCTTC NA TRBV7-9 TRBD2 TRBJ2-1
CASSQDRRQGIAGELFF TGCGCCAGCAGCCAAGATCGACGACAGGGTATAGCCGGGGAGCTGTTTTTT NA TRBV4-3 TRBD1 TRBJ2-2
CASSPRAGLAKNIQYF TGTGCCAGCAGTCCACGGGCTGGCCTAGCCAAAAACATTCAGTACTTC few TRBV2 NA TRBJ2-4
CASSLGAQIISSTDTQYF TGTGCCAGCAGTTTAGGGGCGCAAATAATCTCTAGCACAGATACGCAGTATTTT NA TRBV12-3/TRBV12-4 NA TRBJ2-3
CSAGTGTPSDEQFF TGCAGTGCTGGGACCGGGACCCCGAGCGATGAGCAGTTCTTC medium-sized TRBV20-1 NA TRBJ2-1
CASSPGQGAYEQYF TGTGCCAGTAGCCCTGGACAGGGGGCCTACGAGCAGTACTTC large TRBV19 TRBD1 TRBJ2-7
CSVEDGTSVIQYF TGCAGCGTTGAAGACGGGACTAGCGTTATACAGTATTTT NA TRBV29-1 TRBD2 TRBJ2-3
CSAPLAGAHEQYF TGCAGTGCTCCTCTAGCGGGAGCCCACGAGCAGTACTTC NA TRBV20-1 TRBD2 TRBJ2-7
CATRRAGLASDTQYF TGTGCCACCAGGAGGGCGGGACTAGCGTCAGATACGCAGTATTTT large TRBV15 TRBD2 TRBJ2-3
CASSTGQGVEVWYF TGTGCCAGTAGTACCGGACAGGGGGTGGAGGTTTGGTACTTC large TRBV19 TRBD1 TRBJ2-7
CATTRGRNGNTIYF TGTGCCACAACCAGGGGGCGGAACGGAAACACCATATATTTT large TRBV30 TRBD1 TRBJ1-3
CASSPNTGELFF TGTGCCAGCAGCCCCAACACCGGGGAGCTGTTTTTT few TRBV7-6 NA TRBJ2-2
CASSKGGLGGSSYEQYF TGTGCCAGCAGCAAAGGGGGACTAGGGGGCTCCTCCTACGAGCAGTACTTC NA TRBV21-1 NA TRBJ2-7
CASSPRRLAGGETQYF TGTGCCAGCAGCCCCCGGAGATTAGCGGGAGGAGAGACCCAGTACTTC large TRBV7-2 TRBD2 TRBJ2-5
CASSSLLGKERDEQFF TGTGCCAGCAGTTCCCTACTAGGAAAAGAAAGGGATGAGCAGTTCTTC medium-sized TRBV12-3/TRBV12-4 NA TRBJ2-1
CASRLAGGGFREQYF TGTGCCAGCAGACTAGCGGGAGGGGGTTTTCGGGAGCAGTACTTC large TRBV5-4 TRBD2 TRBJ2-7
CASRSPRSGSGVGPTNEQFF TGCGCCAGCAGAAGCCCCCGGAGCGGGAGTGGAGTAGGGCCTACGAATGAGCAGTTCTTC medium-sized TRBV4-1 TRBD2 TRBJ2-1
CSVPSYNEQFF TGCAGCGTCCCCTCCTACAATGAGCAGTTCTTC large TRBV29-1 NA TRBJ2-1
CASSLAHNEQFF TGTGCCAGCAGCTTAGCCCACAATGAGCAGTTCTTC large TRBV7-9 NA TRBJ2-1
CASSHRTSGVQETQYF TGTGCCAGCAGCCATAGGACTAGCGGAGTTCAAGAGACCCAGTACTTC large TRBV7-9 TRBD2 TRBJ2-5
CSATSRYGTPYEQYF TGCAGTGCTACGTCACGCTACGGGACACCCTACGAGCAGTACTTC large TRBV20-1 NA TRBJ2-7
CASRVTSTNEKLFF TGTGCCAGCAGGGTGACAAGCACTAATGAAAAACTGTTTTTT medium-sized TRBV5-5 NA TRBJ1-4
CASGLAGDRDEQYF TGTGCCAGCGGACTAGCGGGAGATCGAGACGAGCAGTACTTC NA TRBV10-3 TRBD2 TRBJ2-7
CASSYSSSAGLPKPYEQYF TGTGCCAGCAGTTACTCGAGTAGTGCGGGACTCCCTAAACCCTACGAGCAGTACTTC large TRBV6-5 NA TRBJ2-7
CSSSGGLLQAEAFF TGTTCCAGCAGCGGAGGACTGCTCCAGGCTGAAGCTTTCTTT NA TRBV9 NA TRBJ1-1
CASSDGTVNQPQHF TGTGCCAGCAGCGACGGGACAGTTAATCAGCCCCAGCATTTT medium-sized TRBV5-6 TRBD1 TRBJ1-5
CASRDSGIYGYTF TGTGCCAGCAGGGATTCAGGGATCTATGGCTACACCTTC once TRBV6-5 NA TRBJ1-2
CASSLQTSGELFF TGTGCCAGCAGCTTACAGACGAGTGGGGAGCTGTTTTTT NA TRBV11-3 NA TRBJ2-2
CASRTGGAGETQYF TGTGCCAGCAGAACAGGGGGCGCAGGGGAGACCCAGTACTTC medium-sized TRBV5-5 TRBD1 TRBJ2-5
CASSPHLGAGGRAEQFF TGTGCCAGCAGTCCCCACCTCGGAGCGGGAGGGCGGGCTGAGCAGTTCTTC medium-sized TRBV6-4 TRBD2 TRBJ2-1
CASTTGLNYGYTF TGTGCCAGCACCACGGGACTTAACTATGGCTACACCTTC large TRBV6-6 NA TRBJ1-2
CASSGSAGVTDTQYF TGTGCCAGCAGTGGATCGGCAGGGGTAACAGATACGCAGTATTTT medium-sized TRBV25-1 NA TRBJ2-3
CASSQVDIFSYNEQFF TGCGCCAGCAGCCAAGTCGACATCTTCAGCTACAATGAGCAGTTCTTC large TRBV4-1 NA TRBJ2-1